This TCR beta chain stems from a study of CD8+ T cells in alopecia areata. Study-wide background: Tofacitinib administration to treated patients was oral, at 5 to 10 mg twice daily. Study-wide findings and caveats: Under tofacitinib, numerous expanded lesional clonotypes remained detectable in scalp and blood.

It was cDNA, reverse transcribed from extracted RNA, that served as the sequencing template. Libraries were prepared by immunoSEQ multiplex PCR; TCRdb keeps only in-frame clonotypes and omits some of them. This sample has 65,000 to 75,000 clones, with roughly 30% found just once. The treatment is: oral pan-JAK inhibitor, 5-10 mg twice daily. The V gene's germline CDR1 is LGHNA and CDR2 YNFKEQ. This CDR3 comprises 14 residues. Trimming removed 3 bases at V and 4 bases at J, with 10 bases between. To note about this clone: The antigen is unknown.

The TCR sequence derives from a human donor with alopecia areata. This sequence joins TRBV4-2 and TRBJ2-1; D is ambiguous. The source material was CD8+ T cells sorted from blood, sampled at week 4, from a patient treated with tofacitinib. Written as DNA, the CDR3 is TGTGCCAGCAGCCATGACTCAATTTACAATGAGCAGTTCTTC. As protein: CASSHDSIYNEQFF.